This T cell receptor beta chain was sequenced during a study of identical twins. Study-level results: Memory repertoires showed no such pattern, whereas abundant cord blood beta clonotypes carried fewer insertions. Those out-of-frame alpha sequences shared by twins showed an excess of low generation probability.

In its sample, this clonotype was seen a few times. The antigen is not known. Template switching created a universal primer site, and the cDNA included unique molecular identifiers. TCRdb fed the 5' RACE reads into MiXCR, producing one record per CDR3 protein. The data contain 450,000 or so distinct CDR3 sequences, roughly an eighth of them singletons. Everyone who donated was a healthy Caucasian. The CDR3 runs to 17 residues. V was pared by 4 bases and J by 4 bases, with 11 bases of the junction left unmatched. CDR1 SGHRS and CDR2 YFSETQ come from the germline V gene. This same sample was also part of a study on yellow fever vaccine responses in identical twins.

The genes are TRBV5-1 and TRBJ2-1; the match to TRBD2 covers 10 bases. The sample taken for sequencing was CD4+ T cells sorted from blood. This receptor was obtained from a woman aged 18 to 35 in good health. This CDR3 reads CASSGSILAGGYNEQFF. In DNA form, the CDR3 reads TGCGCCAGCAGCGGAAGTATCTTAGCGGGGGGTTACAATGAGCAGTTCTTC. Full variable domain (remainder filled in from reference TRBV5-1 and TRBJ2-1): KAGVTQTPRYLIKTRGQQVTLSCSPISGHRSVSWYQQTPGQGLQFLFEYFSETQRNKGNFPGRFSGRQFSNSRSEMNVSTLELGDSALYLCASSGSILAGGYNEQFFGPGTRLTVL.